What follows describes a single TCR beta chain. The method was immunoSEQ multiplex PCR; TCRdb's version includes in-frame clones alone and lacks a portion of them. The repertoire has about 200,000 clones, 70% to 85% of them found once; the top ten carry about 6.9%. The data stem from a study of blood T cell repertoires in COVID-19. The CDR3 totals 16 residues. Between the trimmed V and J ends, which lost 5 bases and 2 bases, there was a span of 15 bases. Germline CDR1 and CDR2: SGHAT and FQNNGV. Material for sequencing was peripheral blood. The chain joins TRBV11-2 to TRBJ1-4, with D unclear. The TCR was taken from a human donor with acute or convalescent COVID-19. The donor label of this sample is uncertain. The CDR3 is CASSAGSVATNEKLFF. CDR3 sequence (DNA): TGTGCCAGCAGCGCGGGGTCCGTAGCGACTAATGAAAAACTGTTTTTT.